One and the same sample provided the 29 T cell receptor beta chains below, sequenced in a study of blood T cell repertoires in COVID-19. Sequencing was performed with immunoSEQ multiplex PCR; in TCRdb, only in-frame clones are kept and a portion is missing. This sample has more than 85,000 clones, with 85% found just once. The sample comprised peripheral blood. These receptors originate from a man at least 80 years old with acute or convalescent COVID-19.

The CDR3 bases are TGTGCCATCAGTTCGACAGGGGGCACTGAAGCTTTCTTT. Translating gives CAISSTGGTEAFF. This chain uses TRBV10-3 with TRBJ1-1; 9 bases line up with TRBD1. Looked up from germline, CDR1 is ENHRY and CDR2 is SYGVKD. The CDR3 is made up of 13 amino acids. V lost 5 bases to trimming and J lost 4 bases; unmatched junction nucleotides: 2.

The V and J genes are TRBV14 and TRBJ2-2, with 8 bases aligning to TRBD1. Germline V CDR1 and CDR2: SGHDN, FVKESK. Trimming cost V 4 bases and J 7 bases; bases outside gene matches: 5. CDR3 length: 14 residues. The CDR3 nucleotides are TGTGCCAGCAGCCTAGACAGGGGTGGCGGGGAGCTGTTTTTT. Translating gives CASSLDRGGGELFF. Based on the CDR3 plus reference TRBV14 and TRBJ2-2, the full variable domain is EAGVTQFPSHSVIEKGQTVTLRCDPISGHDNLYWYRRVMGKEIKFLLHFVKESKQDESGMPNNRFLAERTGGTYSTLKVQPAELEDSGVYFCASSLDRGGGELFFGEGSRLTVL.

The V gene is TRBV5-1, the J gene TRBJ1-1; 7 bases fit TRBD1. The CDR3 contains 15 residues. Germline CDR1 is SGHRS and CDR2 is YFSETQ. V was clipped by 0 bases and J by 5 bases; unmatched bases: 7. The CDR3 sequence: CASSLEQGVGTEAFF. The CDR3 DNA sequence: TGCGCCAGCAGCTTGGAGCAGGGGGTAGGTACTGAAGCTTTCTTT.

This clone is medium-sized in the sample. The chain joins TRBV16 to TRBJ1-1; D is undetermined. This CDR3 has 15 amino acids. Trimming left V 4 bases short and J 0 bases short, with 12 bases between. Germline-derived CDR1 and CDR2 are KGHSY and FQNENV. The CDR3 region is CASSLPPPLNTEAFF. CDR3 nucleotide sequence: TGTGCCAGCAGCCTCCCTCCCCCCCTGAACACTGAAGCTTTCTTT.

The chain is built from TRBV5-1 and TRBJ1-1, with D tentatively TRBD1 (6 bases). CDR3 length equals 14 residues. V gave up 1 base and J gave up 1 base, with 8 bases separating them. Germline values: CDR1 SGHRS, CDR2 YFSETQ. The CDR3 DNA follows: TGCGCCAGCAGCTTGCCACAGGGGAACACTGAAGCTTTCTTT. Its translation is CASSLPQGNTEAFF.

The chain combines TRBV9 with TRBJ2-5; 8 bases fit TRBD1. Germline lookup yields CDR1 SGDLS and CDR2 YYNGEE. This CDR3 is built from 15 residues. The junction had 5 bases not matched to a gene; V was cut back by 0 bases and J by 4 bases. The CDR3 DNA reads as TGTGCCAGCAGCGTAGATCAGGGGGCAGGAGAGACCCAGTACTTC. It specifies CASSVDQGAGETQYF.

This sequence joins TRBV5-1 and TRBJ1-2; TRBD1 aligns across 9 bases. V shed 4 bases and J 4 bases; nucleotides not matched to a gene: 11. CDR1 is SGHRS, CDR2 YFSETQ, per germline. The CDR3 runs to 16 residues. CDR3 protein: CASSRGTGTVGYGYTF. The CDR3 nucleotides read TGCGCCAGCAGCCGGGGGACAGGGACGGTTGGCTATGGCTACACCTTC.

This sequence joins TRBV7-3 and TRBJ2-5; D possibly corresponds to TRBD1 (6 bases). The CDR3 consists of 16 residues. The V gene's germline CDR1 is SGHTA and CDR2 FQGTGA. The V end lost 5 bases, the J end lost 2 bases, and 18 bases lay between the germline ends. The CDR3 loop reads CASSRLTGNLQETQYF. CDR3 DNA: TGTGCCAGCAGCCGGTTAACAGGGAACTTACAAGAGACCCAGTACTTC.

DNA of the CDR3: TGTGCCAGCAGCCAAGGGACAGGGGGACAGCCCCAGCATTTT. This encodes CASSQGTGGQPQHF. The J gene is TRBJ1-5, the V gene TRBV3-1 (or the pseudogene TRBV3-2); 10 bases line up with TRBD1. Per the germline V gene, CDR1 is LGHDT and CDR2 is YNNKEL (reference sequence). The CDR3 contains 14 residues. The V segment lost 1 base and the J segment 7 bases; nucleotides outside the gene matches: 1.

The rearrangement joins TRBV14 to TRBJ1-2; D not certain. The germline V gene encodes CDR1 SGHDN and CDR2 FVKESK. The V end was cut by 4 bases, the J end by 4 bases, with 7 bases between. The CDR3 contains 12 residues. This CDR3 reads CASSREVYGYTF. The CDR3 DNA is TGTGCCAGCAGCCGCGAAGTCTATGGCTACACCTTC.

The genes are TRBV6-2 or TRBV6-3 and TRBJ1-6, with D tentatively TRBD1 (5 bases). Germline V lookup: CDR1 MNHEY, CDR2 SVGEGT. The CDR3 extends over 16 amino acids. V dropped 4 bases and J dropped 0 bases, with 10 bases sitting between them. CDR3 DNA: TGTGCCAGCAGTTTCCCGACAGTCTCCTATAATTCACCCCTCCACTTT. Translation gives CASSFPTVSYNSPLHF.

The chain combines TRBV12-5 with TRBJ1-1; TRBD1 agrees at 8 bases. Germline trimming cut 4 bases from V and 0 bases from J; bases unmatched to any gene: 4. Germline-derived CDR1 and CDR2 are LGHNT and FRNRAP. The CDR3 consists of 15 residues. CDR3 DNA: TGTGCTAGTGGTTCGGGGGACAGGATGAACACTGAAGCTTTCTTT. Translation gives CASGSGDRMNTEAFF.

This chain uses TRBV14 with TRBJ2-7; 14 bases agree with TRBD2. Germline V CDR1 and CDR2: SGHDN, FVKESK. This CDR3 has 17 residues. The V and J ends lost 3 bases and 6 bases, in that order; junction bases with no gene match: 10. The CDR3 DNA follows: TGTGCCAGCAGCCAGGCCTTGGGACTAGCGGGAGTCTCCGAGCAGTACTTC. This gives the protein CASSQALGLAGVSEQYF.

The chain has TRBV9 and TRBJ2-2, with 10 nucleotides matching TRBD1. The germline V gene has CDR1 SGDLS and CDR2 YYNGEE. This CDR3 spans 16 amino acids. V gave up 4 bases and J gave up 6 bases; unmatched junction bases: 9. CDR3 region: CASSSRQGATAGELFF. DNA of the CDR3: TGTGCCAGCAGCTCCAGACAGGGGGCTACGGCCGGGGAGCTGTTTTTT.

The CDR3 reads CAWSGPLRGETQYF. The CDR3 nucleotides read TGTGCCTGGAGTGGACCCCTCCGGGGAGAGACCCAGTACTTC. The chain is built from TRBV30 and TRBJ2-5; D is perhaps TRBD2 (5 bases). The V gene lost 1 base and the J gene lost 4 bases, with 13 bases spanning the gap. Germline-derived CDR1 and CDR2 are GTSNPN and SVGIG (reference sequence). The CDR3 is 14 residues long.

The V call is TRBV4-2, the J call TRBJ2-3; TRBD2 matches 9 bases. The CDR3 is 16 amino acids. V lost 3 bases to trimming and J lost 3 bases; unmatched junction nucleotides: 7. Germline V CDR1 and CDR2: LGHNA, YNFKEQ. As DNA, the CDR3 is TGTGCCAGCAGCCAGGGTATAGCGGGAGCTACAGATACGCAGTATTTT. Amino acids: CASSQGIAGATDTQYF.

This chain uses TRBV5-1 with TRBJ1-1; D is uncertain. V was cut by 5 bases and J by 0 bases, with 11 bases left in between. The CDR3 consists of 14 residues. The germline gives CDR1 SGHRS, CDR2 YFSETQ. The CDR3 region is CASRPSDVNTEAFF. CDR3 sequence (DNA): TGCGCCAGCAGACCCTCAGATGTGAACACTGAAGCTTTCTTT.

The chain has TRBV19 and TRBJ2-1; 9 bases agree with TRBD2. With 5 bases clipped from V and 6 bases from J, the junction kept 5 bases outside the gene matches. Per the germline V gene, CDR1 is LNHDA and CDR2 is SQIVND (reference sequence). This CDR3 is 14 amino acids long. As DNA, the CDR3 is TGTGCCAGTAGTGCGGGGGGGAGCGGCAATGAGCAGTTCTTC. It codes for CASSAGGSGNEQFF. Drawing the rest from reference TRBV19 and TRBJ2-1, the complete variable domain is DGGITQSPKYLFRKEGQNVTLSCEQNLNHDAMYWYRQDPGQGLRLIYYSQIVNDFQKGDIAEGYSVSREKKESFPLTVTSAQKNPTAFYLCASSAGGSGNEQFFGPGTRLTVL.

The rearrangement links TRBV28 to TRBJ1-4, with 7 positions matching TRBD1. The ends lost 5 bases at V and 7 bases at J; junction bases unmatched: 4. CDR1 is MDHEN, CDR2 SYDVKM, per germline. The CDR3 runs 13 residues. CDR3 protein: CASSGGTAEKLFF. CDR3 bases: TGTGCCAGCAGTGGAGGGACAGCTGAAAAACTGTTTTTT.

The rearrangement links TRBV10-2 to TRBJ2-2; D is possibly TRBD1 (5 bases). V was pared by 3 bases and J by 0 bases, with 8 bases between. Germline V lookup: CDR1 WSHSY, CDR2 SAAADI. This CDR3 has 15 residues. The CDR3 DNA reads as TGCGCCAGCAGTGAAGTGGACACGAACACCGGGGAGCTGTTTTTT. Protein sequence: CASSEVDTNTGELFF.

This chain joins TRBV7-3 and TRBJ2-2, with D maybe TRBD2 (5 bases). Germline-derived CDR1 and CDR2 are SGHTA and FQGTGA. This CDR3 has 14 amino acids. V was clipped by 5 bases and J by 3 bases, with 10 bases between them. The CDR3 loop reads CASSRGSDTGELFF. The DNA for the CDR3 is TGTGCCAGCAGCCGTGGTAGCGACACCGGGGAGCTGTTTTTT.

The CDR3 bases are TGTGCCTCAGGACAGGGAATCTCACCCCTCCACTTT. It specifies CASGQGISPLHF. This rearrangement joins TRBV19 to TRBJ1-6; 8 nucleotides agree with TRBD1. This CDR3 is 12 amino acids long. V lost 11 bases and J lost 10; bases outside the gene matches: 7. Germline V gene data show CDR1 as LNHDA and CDR2 as SQIVND (reference sequence).

CDR3 amino acids: CASSEGPGLAKNIQYF. The DNA of the CDR3 is TGCGCCAGCAGTGAGGGGCCGGGGTTAGCCAAAAACATTCAGTACTTC. This chain connects TRBV10-1 to TRBJ2-4, with D possibly being TRBD2 (5 bases). V gave up 2 bases and J gave up 0 bases, with 11 bases separating them. This CDR3 is 16 amino acids long. Per germline, CDR1 WNHNN and CDR2 SYGVQD (reference sequence).

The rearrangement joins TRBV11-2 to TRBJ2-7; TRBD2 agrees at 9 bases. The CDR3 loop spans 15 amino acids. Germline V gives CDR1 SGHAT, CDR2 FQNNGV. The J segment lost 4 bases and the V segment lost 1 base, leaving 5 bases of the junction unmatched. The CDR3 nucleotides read TGTGCCAGCAGCTTAGCGCCTAGCGGGACATACGAGCAGTACTTC. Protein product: CASSLAPSGTYEQYF.

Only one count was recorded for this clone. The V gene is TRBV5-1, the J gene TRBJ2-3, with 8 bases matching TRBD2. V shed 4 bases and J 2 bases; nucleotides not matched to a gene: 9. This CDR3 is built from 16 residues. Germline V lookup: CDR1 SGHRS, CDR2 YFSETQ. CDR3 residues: CASSTGVAGFTDTQYF. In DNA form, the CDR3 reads TGCGCCAGCAGCACCGGGGTAGCGGGATTCACAGATACGCAGTATTTT.

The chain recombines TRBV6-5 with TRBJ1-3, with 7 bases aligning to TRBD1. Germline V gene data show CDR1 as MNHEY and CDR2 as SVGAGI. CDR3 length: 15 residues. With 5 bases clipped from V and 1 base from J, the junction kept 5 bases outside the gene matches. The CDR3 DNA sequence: TGTGCCAGCAGTCGCAGGGGGATGTCTGGAAACACCATATATTTT. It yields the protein CASSRRGMSGNTIYF.

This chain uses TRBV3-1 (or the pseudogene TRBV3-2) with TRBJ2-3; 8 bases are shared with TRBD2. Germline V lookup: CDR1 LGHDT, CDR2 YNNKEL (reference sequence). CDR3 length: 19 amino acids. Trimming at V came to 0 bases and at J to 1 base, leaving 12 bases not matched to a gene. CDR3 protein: CASSQDGDQSGSGTDTQYF. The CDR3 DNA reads TGTGCCAGCAGCCAAGACGGGGATCAGAGCGGGAGTGGCACAGATACGCAGTATTTT.

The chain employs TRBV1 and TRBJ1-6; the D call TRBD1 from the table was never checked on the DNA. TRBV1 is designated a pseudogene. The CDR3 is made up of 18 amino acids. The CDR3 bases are TGCACCAGCAGCCCGATCCCAGGGCGATCAATTAGATGTTCACCCCTCCACTTT. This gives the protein CTSSPIPGRSIRCSPLHF.

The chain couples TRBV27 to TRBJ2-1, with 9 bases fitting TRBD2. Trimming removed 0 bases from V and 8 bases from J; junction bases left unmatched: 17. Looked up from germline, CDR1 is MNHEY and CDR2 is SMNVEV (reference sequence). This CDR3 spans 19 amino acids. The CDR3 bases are TGTGCCAGCAGTTTATCTTTCTCTTGGCTAGCGGGAAGTCAGGATGAGCAGTTCTTC. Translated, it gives CASSLSFSWLAGSQDEQFF.